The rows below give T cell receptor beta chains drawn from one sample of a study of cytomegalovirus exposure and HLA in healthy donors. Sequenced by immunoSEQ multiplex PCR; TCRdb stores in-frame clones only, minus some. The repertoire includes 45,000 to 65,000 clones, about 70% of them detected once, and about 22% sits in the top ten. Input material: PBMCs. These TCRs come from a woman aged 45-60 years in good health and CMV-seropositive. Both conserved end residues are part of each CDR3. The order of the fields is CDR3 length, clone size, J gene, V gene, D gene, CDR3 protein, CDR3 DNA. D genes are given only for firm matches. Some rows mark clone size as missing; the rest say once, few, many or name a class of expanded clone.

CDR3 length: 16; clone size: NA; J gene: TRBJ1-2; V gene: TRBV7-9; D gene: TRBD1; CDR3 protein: CASSHSDRLMNYGYTF; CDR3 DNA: TGTGCCAGCAGCCATTCGGACAGGCTAATGAACTATGGCTACACCTTC
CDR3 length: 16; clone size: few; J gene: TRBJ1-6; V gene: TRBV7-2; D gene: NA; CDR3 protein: CASSYRDNSYNSPLHF; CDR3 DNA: TGTGCCAGCAGCTATAGAGACAACTCCTATAATTCACCCCTCCACTTT
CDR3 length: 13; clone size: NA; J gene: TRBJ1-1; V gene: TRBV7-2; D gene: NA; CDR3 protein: CASRWGENTEAFF; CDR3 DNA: TGTGCCAGCAGATGGGGGGAGAACACTGAAGCTTTCTTT
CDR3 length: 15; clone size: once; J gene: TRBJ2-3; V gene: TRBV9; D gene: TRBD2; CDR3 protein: CASSKNSGGPDTQYF; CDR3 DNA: TGTGCCAGCAGCAAAAATTCGGGGGGGCCAGATACGCAGTATTTT
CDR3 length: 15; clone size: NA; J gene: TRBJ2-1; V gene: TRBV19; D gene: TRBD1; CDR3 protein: CASSIRQGVNNEQFF; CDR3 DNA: TGTGCCAGTAGTATTCGACAGGGTGTCAACAATGAGCAGTTCTTC
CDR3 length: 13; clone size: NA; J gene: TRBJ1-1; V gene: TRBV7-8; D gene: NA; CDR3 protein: CASSSSVNTEAFF; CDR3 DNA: TGTGCCAGCAGCTCCAGTGTGAACACTGAAGCTTTCTTT
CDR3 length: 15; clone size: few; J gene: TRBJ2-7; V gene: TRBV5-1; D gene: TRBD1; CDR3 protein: CASSNGQGRSLEQYF; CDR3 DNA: TGCGCCAGCAGCAACGGACAGGGTCGAAGTCTCGAGCAGTACTTC
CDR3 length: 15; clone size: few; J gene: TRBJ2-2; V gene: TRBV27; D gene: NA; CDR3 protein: CASSLKDRHTGELFF; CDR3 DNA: TGTGCCAGCAGTTTAAAGGACAGACACACCGGGGAGCTGTTTTTT
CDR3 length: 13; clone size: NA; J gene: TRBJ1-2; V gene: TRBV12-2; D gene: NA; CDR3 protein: CASRLGSAYGYTF; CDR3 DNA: TGTGCAAGTCGCTTAGGCAGCGCCTATGGCTACACCTTC
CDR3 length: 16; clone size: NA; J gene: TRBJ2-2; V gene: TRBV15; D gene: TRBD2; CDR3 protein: CATSRVAGGLAGELFF; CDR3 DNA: TGTGCCACCAGCAGAGTCGCGGGAGGTTTGGCCGGGGAGCTGTTTTTT
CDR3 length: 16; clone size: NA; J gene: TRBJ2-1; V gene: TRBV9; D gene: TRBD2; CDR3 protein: CASSVSSGVTYNEQFF; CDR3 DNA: TGTGCCAGCAGCGTGTCTAGCGGGGTAACGTACAATGAGCAGTTCTTC
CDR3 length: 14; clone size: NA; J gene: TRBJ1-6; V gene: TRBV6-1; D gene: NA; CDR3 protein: CASQRKEANSPLHF; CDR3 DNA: TGTGCCAGCCAACGGAAAGAGGCAAATTCACCCCTCCACTTT
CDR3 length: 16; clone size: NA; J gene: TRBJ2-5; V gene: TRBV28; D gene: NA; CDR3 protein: CASSWLSHRVQETQYF; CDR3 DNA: TGTGCCAGCAGTTGGTTATCGCACAGGGTGCAAGAGACCCAGTACTTC